This TCR beta chain derives from a study of blood T cell repertoires in COVID-19. This table comes from immunoSEQ multiplex PCR, and its TCRdb copy is limited to in-frame clones, with some not included. Among about 200,000 clones, 70% to 90% were seen once, and the ten largest hold about 1.2%. This TCR derives from a man younger than 40 who had recovered from COVID-19. The sample comprised PBMCs or T cells enriched from blood (not recorded which).

CDR3 region: CASSAQGAGNTEAFF. The CDR3 DNA reads as TGTGCCAGCAGTGCACAGGGGGCTGGGAACACTGAAGCTTTCTTT. The chain combines TRBV27 with TRBJ1-1; 9 nucleotides agree with TRBD1. The CDR3 consists of 15 residues. The V and J ends lost 5 bases and 1 base, in that order; junction bases with no gene match: 5. CDR1 and CDR2 from the germline V gene are MNHEY and SMNVEV (reference sequence).